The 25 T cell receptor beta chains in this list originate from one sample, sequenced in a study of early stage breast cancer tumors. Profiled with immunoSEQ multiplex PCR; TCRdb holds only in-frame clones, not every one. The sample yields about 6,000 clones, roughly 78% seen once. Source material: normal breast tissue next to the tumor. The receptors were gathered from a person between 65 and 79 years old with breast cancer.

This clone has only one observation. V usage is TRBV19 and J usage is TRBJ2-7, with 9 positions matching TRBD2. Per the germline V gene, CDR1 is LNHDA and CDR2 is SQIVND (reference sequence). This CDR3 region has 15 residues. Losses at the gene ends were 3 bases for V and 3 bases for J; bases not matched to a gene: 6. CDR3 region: CASSMGPSGIYEQYF. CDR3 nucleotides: TGTGCCAGTAGTATGGGACCTAGCGGGATCTACGAGCAGTACTTC.

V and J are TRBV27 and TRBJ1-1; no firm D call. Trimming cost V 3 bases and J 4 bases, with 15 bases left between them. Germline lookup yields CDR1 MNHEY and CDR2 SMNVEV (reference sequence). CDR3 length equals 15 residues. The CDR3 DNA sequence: TGTGCCAGCAGTTTCTCGCTAATCGCGAGCACTGAAGCTTTCTTT. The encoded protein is CASSFSLIASTEAFF.

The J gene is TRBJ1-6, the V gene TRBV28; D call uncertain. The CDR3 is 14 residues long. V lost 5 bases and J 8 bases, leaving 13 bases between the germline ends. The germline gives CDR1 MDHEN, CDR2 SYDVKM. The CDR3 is CASSPQDTHSPLHF. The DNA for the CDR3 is TGTGCCAGCAGTCCTCAGGATACTCATTCACCCCTCCACTTT.

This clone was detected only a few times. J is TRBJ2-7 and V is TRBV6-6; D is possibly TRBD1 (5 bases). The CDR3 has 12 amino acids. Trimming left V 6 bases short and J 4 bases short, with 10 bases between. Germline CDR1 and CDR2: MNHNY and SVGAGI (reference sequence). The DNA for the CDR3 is TGTGCCAGCAGAGGGGTCGTATACGAGCAGTACTTC. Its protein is CASRGVVYEQYF.

The CDR3 coding sequence is TGTGCCAGTAGCTCGGGACAGCGCGAAAAAGCTTTCTTT. It encodes CASSSGQREKAFF. This chain joins TRBV19 and TRBJ1-1; 7 nucleotides align to TRBD1. CDR3 size: 13 residues. Germline values: CDR1 LNHDA, CDR2 SQIVND (reference sequence). J was trimmed by 9 bases and V by 6 bases; bases with no gene match: 10. Filled out from reference TRBV19 and TRBJ1-1, the complete variable domain reads DGGITQSPKYLFRKEGQNVTLSCEQNLNHDAMYWYRQDPGQGLRLIYYSQIVNDFQKGDIAEGYSVSREKKESFPLTVTSAQKNPTAFYLCASSSGQREKAFFGQGTRLTVV.

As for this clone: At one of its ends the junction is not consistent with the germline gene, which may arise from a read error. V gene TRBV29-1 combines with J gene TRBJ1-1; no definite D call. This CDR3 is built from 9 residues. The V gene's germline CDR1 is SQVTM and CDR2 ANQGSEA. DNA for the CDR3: TGCAGCGTTGCCCCCATGAGGGAGTTT. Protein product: CSVAPMREF.

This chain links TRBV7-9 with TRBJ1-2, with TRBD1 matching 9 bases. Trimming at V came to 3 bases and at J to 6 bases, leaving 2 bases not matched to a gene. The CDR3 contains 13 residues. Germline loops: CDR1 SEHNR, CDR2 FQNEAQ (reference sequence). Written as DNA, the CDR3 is TGTGCCAGCAGCTTGACAGGGGGGGATGGCTACACCTTC. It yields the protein CASSLTGGDGYTF.

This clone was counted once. The CDR3 spells CASSLGLAGGEETQYF. Here the CDR3 DNA reads TGTGCCAGCAGCTTGGGACTAGCGGGAGGAGAGGAGACCCAGTACTTC. The chain recombines TRBV11-3 with TRBJ2-5, with 15 positions matching TRBD2. In germline, CDR1 is SGHNT, CDR2 YENEEA. With V trimmed by 3 bases and J by 5 bases, 4 bases remained unmatched. This CDR3 has 16 amino acids.

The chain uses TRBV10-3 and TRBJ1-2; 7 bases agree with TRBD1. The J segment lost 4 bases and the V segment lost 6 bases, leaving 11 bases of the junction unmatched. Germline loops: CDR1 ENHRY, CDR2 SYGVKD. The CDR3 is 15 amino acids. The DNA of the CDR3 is TGTGCCATCAGCTCACGACAGGGCCTGGGCTATGGCTACACCTTC. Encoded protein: CAISSRQGLGYGYTF.

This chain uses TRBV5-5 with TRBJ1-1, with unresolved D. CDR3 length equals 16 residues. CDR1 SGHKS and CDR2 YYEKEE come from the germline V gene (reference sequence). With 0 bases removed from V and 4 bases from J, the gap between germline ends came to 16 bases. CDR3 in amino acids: CASSLVPVTLVTEAFF. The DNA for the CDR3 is TGTGCCAGCAGCTTGGTGCCGGTCACTCTGGTCACTGAAGCTTTCTTT.

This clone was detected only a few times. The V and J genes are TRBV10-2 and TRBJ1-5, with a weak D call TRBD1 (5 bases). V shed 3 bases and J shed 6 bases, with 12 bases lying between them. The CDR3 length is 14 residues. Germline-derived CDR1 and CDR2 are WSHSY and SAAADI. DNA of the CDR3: TGCGCCAGCAGTGAAACAGGTTCGGGTCAGCCCCAGCATTTT. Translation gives CASSETGSGQPQHF.

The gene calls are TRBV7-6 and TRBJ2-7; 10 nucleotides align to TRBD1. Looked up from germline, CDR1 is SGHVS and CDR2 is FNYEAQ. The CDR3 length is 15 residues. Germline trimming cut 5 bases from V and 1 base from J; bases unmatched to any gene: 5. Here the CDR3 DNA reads TGTGCCAGCAGCAGGACAGGGGGGGAATCCTACGAGCAGTACTTC. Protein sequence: CASSRTGGESYEQYF.

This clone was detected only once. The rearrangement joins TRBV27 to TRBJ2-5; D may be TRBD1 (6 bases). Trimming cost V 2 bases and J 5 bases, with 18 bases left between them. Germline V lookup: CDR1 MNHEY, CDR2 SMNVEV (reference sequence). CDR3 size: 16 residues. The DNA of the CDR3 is TGTGCCAGCAGTTTAACAGGGTTAACCAAGGGGGAGACCCAGTACTTC. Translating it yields CASSLTGLTKGETQYF.

The chain's CDR3 is CASSSPQGEKLFF. CDR3 DNA sequence: TGTGCCAGCAGTTCCCCACAGGGTGAAAAACTGTTTTTT. The rearrangement uses TRBV6-5 and TRBJ1-4, with D maybe TRBD1 (6 bases). CDR3 size: 13 residues. The V gene's germline CDR1 is MNHEY and CDR2 SVGAGI. V was trimmed by 4 bases and J by 7 bases, leaving 10 bases between them.

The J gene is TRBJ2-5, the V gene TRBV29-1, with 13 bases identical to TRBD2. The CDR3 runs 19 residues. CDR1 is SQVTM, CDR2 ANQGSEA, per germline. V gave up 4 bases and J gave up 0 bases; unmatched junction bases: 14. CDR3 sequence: CSVVSAGLAGRLYQETQYF. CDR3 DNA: TGCAGCGTTGTGTCCGCGGGACTAGCGGGGAGATTGTACCAAGAGACCCAGTACTTC.

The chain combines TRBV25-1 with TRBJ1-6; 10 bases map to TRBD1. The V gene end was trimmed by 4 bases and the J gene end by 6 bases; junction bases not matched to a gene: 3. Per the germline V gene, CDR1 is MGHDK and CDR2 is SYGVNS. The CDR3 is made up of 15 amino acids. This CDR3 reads CASSGDRGLNSPLHF. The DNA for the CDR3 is TGTGCCAGCAGTGGGGACAGGGGTCTTAATTCACCCCTCCACTTT.

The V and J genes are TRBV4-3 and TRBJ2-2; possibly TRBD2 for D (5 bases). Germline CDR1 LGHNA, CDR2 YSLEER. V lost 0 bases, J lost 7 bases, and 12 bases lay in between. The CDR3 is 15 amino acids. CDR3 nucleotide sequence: TGCGCCAGCAGCCAAGATTTGCTACGGGGCGGGGAGCTGTTTTTT. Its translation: CASSQDLLRGGELFF.

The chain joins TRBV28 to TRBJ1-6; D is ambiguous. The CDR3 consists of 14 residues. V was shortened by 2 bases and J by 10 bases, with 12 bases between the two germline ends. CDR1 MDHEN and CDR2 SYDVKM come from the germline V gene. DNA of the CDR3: TGTGCCAGCAGTTTAGCGAGCGTAATCTCACCCCTCCACTTT. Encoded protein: CASSLASVISPLHF.

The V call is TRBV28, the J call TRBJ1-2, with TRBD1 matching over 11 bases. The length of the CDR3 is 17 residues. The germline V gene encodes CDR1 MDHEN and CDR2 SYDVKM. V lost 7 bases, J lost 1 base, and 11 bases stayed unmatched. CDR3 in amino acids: CASITPGTGGFNYGYTF. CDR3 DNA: TGTGCCAGCATCACTCCGGGGACAGGGGGTTTTAACTATGGCTACACCTTC.

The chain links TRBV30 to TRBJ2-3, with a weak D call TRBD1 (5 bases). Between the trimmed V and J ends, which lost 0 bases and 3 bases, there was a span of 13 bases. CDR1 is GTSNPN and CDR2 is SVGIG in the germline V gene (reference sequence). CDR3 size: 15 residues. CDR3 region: CAWSVRAGWTDTQYF. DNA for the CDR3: TGTGCCTGGAGTGTCCGGGCAGGGTGGACAGATACGCAGTATTTT.

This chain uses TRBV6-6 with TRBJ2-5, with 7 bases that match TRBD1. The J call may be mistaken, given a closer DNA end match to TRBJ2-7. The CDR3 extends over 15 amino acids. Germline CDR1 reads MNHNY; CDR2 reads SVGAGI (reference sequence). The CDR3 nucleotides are TGTGCCAGCAGTTACTCTTCACCAGGGGGTGACGAGCAGTACTTC. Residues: CASSYSSPGGDEQYF.

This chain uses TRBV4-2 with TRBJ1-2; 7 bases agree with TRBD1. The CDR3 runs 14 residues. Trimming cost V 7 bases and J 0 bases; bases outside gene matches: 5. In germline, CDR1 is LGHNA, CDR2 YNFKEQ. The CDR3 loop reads CASKTGIANYGYTF. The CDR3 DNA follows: TGTGCCAGCAAGACAGGGATCGCTAACTATGGCTACACCTTC.

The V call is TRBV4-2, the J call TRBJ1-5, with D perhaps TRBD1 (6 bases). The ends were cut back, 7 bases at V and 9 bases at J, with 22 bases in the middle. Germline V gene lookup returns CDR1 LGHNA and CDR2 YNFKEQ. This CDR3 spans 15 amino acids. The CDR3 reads CASTQETGTYGPQHF. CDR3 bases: TGTGCCAGCACCCAGGAGACAGGTACTTATGGGCCCCAGCATTTT.

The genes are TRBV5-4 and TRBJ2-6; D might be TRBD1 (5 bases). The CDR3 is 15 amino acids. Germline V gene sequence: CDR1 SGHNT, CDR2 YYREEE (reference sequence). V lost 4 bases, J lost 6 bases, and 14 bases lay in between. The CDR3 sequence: CASSGRTLEANVLTF. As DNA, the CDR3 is TGTGCCAGCAGCGGCCGGACACTGGAGGCCAACGTCCTGACTTTC. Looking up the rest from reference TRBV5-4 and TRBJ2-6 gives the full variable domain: ETGVTQSPTHLIKTRGQQVTLRCSSQSGHNTVSWYQQALGQGPQFIFQYYREEENGRGNFPPRFSGLQFPNYSSELNVNALELDDSALYLCASSGRTLEANVLTFGAGSRLTVL.

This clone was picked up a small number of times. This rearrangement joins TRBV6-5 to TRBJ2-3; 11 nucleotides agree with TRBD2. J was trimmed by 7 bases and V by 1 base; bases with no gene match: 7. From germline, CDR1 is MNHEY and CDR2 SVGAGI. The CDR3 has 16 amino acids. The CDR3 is CASSYFPRLAGNTQYF. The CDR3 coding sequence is TGTGCCAGCAGTTACTTCCCCAGACTAGCGGGGAATACGCAGTATTTT.